This is a list of T cell receptor beta chains from one sample in a study of blood T cells in healthy people across ages. TCRdb re-called the 5' RACE reads through MiXCR, storing one row per CDR3 protein. The sample has almost 550,000 distinct CDR3 sequences, around 24% seen once; the top ten hold just under 9%. These data also formed part of another study, on T cells of mothers and their children.

Sequenced: blood. The receptors here all came from a boy aged 5 to 17 in good health. Both conserved end residues are part of each CDR3. The D gene is left open where the match is weak. Size tells how often a clone was seen (once, few, many) or the class of an expanded clone, and some rows leave it out.

V	D	J	size	DNA	CDR3
TRBV6-6	-	TRBJ2-3	-	TGTGCCAGCAGCCGAACAGGGCGCACAGATACGCAGTATTTT	CASSRTGRTDTQYF
TRBV6-5	-	TRBJ1-2	-	TGTGCCAGCGGAAGCGAGGGGATCGAGGGCTACACCTTC	CASGSEGIEGYTF
TRBV6-6	-	TRBJ1-1	few	TGTGCCAGCAGTTACTCGTTATGGGGTTCAAACACTGAAGCTTTCTTT	CASSYSLWGSNTEAFF
TRBV7-2	TRBD2	TRBJ2-3	-	TGTGCCAGCAGCTTAGGTACCGGGACTAGCGGGGGGGCCCGGTGGACGCAGTATTTT	CASSLGTGTSGGARWTQYF
TRBV6-2/TRBV6-3	-	TRBJ2-7	few	TGTGCCAGCAGTTACGGCCGGGACCTCCAGACCTACGAGCAGTACTTC	CASSYGRDLQTYEQYF
TRBV6-5	-	TRBJ2-7	-	TGTGCCAGCAGGATGACAGCCTCCTACGAGCAGTACTTC	CASRMTASYEQYF
TRBV7-9	TRBD2	TRBJ2-5	few	TGTGCCAGCAGCTTGCCGGGGGGGCCTATTGAGACCCAGTACTTC	CASSLPGGPIETQYF
TRBV4-3	-	TRBJ2-7	few	TGCGCCAGCAGCCAAGATCCTACCCCTCCCTACGAGCAGTACTTC	CASSQDPTPPYEQYF
TRBV27	TRBD1	TRBJ2-5	few	TGTGCCAGCAGTTTCGTCCCAGGGGGCAGGGAGACCCAGTACTTC	CASSFVPGGRETQYF
TRBV7-2	TRBD1	TRBJ1-4	-	TGTGCCAGCAGCTTAAGTCGCGGACAGGGTGGTTTGGGTGAAAAACTGTTTTTT	CASSLSRGQGGLGEKLFF
TRBV6-1	-	TRBJ2-7	-	TGTGCCAGCAGTGAAGCGGATACTACCTACGAGCAGTACTTC	CASSEADTTYEQYF
TRBV15	TRBD2	TRBJ2-2	few	TGTGCCACCAGCGGGACTAGCGGATCGAACACCGGGGAGCTGTTTTTT	CATSGTSGSNTGELFF
TRBV7-8	TRBD1	TRBJ2-5	-	TGTGCCAGCAGCTTAGGAGGGACAGGGTTGGAGACCCAGTACTTC	CASSLGGTGLETQYF
TRBV4-1	-	TRBJ2-1	-	TGCGCCAGCAGCTGGGGGGGGGCGGGCACCTACAATGAGCAGTTCTTC	CASSWGGAGTYNEQFF
TRBV6-5	-	TRBJ1-1	few	TGTGCCAGCAGACGTCAGGGTGGAACTGAAGCTTTCTTT	CASRRQGGTEAFF
TRBV5-1	TRBD2	TRBJ2-1	-	TGCGCCAGCAGCACCGGGACTAGCGGGAGAGGGAATGAGCAGTTCTTC	CASSTGTSGRGNEQFF
TRBV29-1	-	TRBJ2-7	many	TGCAGCGTTGCCGGACCGCAGGACGAGCAGTACTTC	CSVAGPQDEQYF
TRBV6-4	-	TRBJ2-3	-	TGTGCCAGCAGTGAGGGGGGCTCCACAGATACGCAGTATTTT	CASSEGGSTDTQYF
TRBV28	TRBD1	TRBJ2-7	-	TGTGCCAGCAGGTCACATACAGGGGACTCCTACGAGCAGTACTTC	CASRSHTGDSYEQYF
TRBV7-6	-	TRBJ2-5	few	TGTGCCAGCAGCTTACAGGGTATCGGAGAGACCCAGTACTTC	CASSLQGIGETQYF
TRBV27	TRBD2	TRBJ2-7	-	TGTGCCAGCAGTCCGGCGGGGGGGTCGGGGTACGAGCAGTACTTC	CASSPAGGSGYEQYF
TRBV4-1	-	TRBJ2-5	few	TGCGCCAGCAGCCGACTAGTGGTTGGAGAGACCCAGTACTTC	CASSRLVVGETQYF
TRBV12-3/TRBV12-4	TRBD1	TRBJ1-4	-	TGTGCCAGCAGTAGCGGGACAGCGGAAAGACTGTTTTTT	CASSSGTAERLFF
TRBV29-1	TRBD1	TRBJ2-5	few	TGCAGCGTTGAACTCCGGGACAGGGGTTTCGGAGAGACCCAGTACTTC	CSVELRDRGFGETQYF
TRBV7-9	TRBD2	TRBJ2-1	few	TGTGCCAGCGCGGGACTAGCGGTCGGGGGGCAGTTCTTC	CASAGLAVGGQFF
TRBV5-1	TRBD2	TRBJ2-7	-	TGCGCCAGCGGAATGGGAGGGTCTAGCGAGCTAATCTACGAGCAGTACTTC	CASGMGGSSELIYEQYF
TRBV28	-	TRBJ2-7	-	TGTGCCAGCAGTGCCTCCCACGAGCAGTACTTC	CASSASHEQYF
TRBV2	TRBD2	TRBJ2-1	-	TGTGCCAGCAGTGAAGGTCTAGCGGGGGGTCTCTCCTACAATGAGCAGTTCTTC	CASSEGLAGGLSYNEQFF
TRBV11-3	TRBD1	TRBJ1-2	-	TGTGCCAGCAGCTCCTACAGGGGGCAGAACTATGGCTACACCTTC	CASSSYRGQNYGYTF
TRBV29-1	TRBD1	TRBJ2-7	many	TGCAGTGTCGACAGGGGGAGCTACGAGCAGTACTTC	CSVDRGSYEQYF
TRBV7-9	-	TRBJ1-1	many	TGTGCCAGCAGCGGGGGGTTAAACACTGAAGCTTTCTTT	CASSGGLNTEAFF
TRBV10-3	TRBD2	TRBJ2-1	few	TGTGCCATCAGTGATTCCGGCGGGAGCTACAATGAGCAGTTCTTC	CAISDSGGSYNEQFF
TRBV6-2/TRBV6-3	TRBD2	TRBJ2-5	few	TGTGCCAGCAGTTACGAGGGACTAGGGCAATTCTTC	CASSYEGLGQFF
TRBV6-6	-	TRBJ1-2	few	TGTGCCAGCAGTGTGGGGAATGGTGGCTACACCTTC	CASSVGNGGYTF
TRBV6-2/TRBV6-3	-	TRBJ1-5	few	TGTGCCAGCAGTTTGGCTTATCAGCCCCAGCATTTT	CASSLAYQPQHF
TRBV20-1	TRBD1	TRBJ2-3	many	TGCAGTGCTTCGACAGGGGGGACAGATACGCAGTATTTT	CSASTGGTDTQYF
TRBV29-1	-	TRBJ2-7	-	TGCAGCGTTGAATCGTCAAAGGGGTACGAGCAGTACTTC	CSVESSKGYEQYF
TRBV4-3	TRBD2	TRBJ2-1	-	TGCGCCAGCAGCCAAGGACTAGCGGGAGAGGTCCCCTACAATGAGCAGTTCTTC	CASSQGLAGEVPYNEQFF
TRBV20-1	-	TRBJ2-7	-	TGCAGTGCGGGGCTGAGGGCCTACGAGCAGTACTTC	CSAGLRAYEQYF
TRBV6-5	-	TRBJ2-7	-	TGTGCCAGCAGTTTATTGCTCCCGGGGTCGGGTGACGAGCAGTACTTC	CASSLLLPGSGDEQYF
TRBV4-1	-	TRBJ2-1	few	TGCGCCAGCAGCCCCCCCGGATCCAATGAGCAGTTCTTC	CASSPPGSNEQFF
TRBV12-3/TRBV12-4	TRBD1	TRBJ2-1	few	TGTGCCAGCAGTACCAGGGGGCGAGCGGGCGAATCCTACAATGAGCAGTTCTTC	CASSTRGRAGESYNEQFF